This T cell receptor (beta chain) was sequenced in a study of CD8 T cells in ankylosing spondylitis. Study-level results: A motif of 7 to 9 highly homologous TCR beta variants was seen as apparently characteristic of ankylosing spondylitis blood. Some motif variants were previously reported in reactive arthritis synovial fluid and blood.

About this clonotype: As yet, its antigen is unknown.

TCRdb processed the 5' RACE reads anew with MiXCR; each CDR3 protein has one entry. The table has roughly 220,000 distinct CDR3 sequences, around 20% seen once. This CDR3 region has 17 residues. Germline V CDR1 and CDR2: SGHAT, FQNNGV. V dropped 5 bases and J dropped 2 bases, with 19 bases sitting between them. The TCR comes from a male donor with ankylosing spondylitis. The chain joins TRBV11-2 to TRBJ2-1, with D possibly being TRBD2 (7 bases). Sequences were obtained from blood, either unsorted or a sorted T cell fraction (not recorded which). CDR3 coding DNA: TGTGCCAGCAGCCCATGGGGGGCGGGAGTGGCCTACAATGAGCAGTTCTTC. Protein sequence: CASSPWGAGVAYNEQFF.